The present TCR beta chain was sequenced within a study of blood T cells in healthy people across ages. In terms of origin and age, donors were healthy Caucasian individuals from Russia aged 6 to 90. Approximately 10 milliliters was the volume of peripheral blood drawn from each donor. In regard to this clonotype: As yet, its antigen is unknown.

Using a J-beta primer mix together with a sample-barcoded 5' primer, a second PCR was run for roughly 6 to 12 cycles. TCRdb re-derived calls from the 5' RACE reads in MiXCR, one entry per CDR3 protein. The sample lists about 970,000 distinct CDR3 sequences, approximately 50% seen once, with 20% to 25% in the top ten. Study-wide findings and caveats: PBMCs that were unsorted prevented a conclusive naive versus antigen-experienced comparison.

The receptor's source is a woman aged 60-75 years in good health. Input material: blood.

The CDR3 coding sequence is TGTGCCACCAGCAAAGAACACACGGCTATTAATTCACCCCTCCACTTT. Protein product: CATSKEHTAINSPLHF. This chain uses TRBV15 with TRBJ1-6; D unresolved. The CDR3 is 16 amino acids. Germline V lookup: CDR1 LNHNV, CDR2 YYDKDF (reference sequence). Trimming stripped 4 bases from V and 6 bases from J, with 16 bases between.